The present T cell receptor (beta chain) was sequenced within a study of CXCR3-negative and CXCR3-positive naive CD8 T cells. Study findings and constraints: Naive cells that were CXCR3-positive had more hydrophobic TRB CDR3s (compared with CXCR3-negative naive cells). Naive subsets displayed similar surface CD5, and TCR strength was inferred from TRB CDR3 properties.

Cells that were CD45RO-CCR7+CD27+CD95- constituted naive CD8+ T cells. With respect to this clonotype: No antigen is known for it.

Researchers prepared the TRB cDNA libraries using 5' RACE with UMI labels. TCRdb derives one entry per CDR3 protein from the 5' RACE reads, leaving out DNA. The sample has approximately 90,000 distinct CDR3 sequences, and its top ten clones hold less than 0.6%. The CDR3 is made up of 15 amino acids. The chain recombines TRBV12-3 or TRBV12-4 with TRBJ2-3; with no DNA, the TCRdb D assignment of TRBD1 cannot be verified. The sequencing input was naive CXCR3+ CD8+ T cells from blood. Subset denoted: CD45RO-CCR7+CD27+CD95- naive CD8+ T cells expressing CXCR3 (TNR3+). This TCR came from a human donor in good health. Some clones in this sample may be carry-over from other donors' samples. The CDR3 here is CASSLTGGDTDTQYF.